The entry below gives a single T cell receptor (beta chain) sequence along with its context. Its cognate antigen is unknown. Trimming removed 7 bases from V and 7 bases from J, with 19 bases in between. The CDR3 runs 15 residues. In germline, CDR1 is SNHLY, CDR2 FYNNEI. The sample comes from a study of OX40 agonist ivuxolimab in advanced cancers. Whole-study results and caveats: In general, CD8+ T cells held more expanded clones than CD4+ did, on average.

Here immunoSEQ multiplex PCR was the method, and the copy in TCRdb shows in-frame clones only, minus some. Of about 46,000 clones listed, roughly 85% are singletons. The chain carries TRBV2 and TRBJ1-4, with D tentatively TRBD1 (6 bases). This sequence originates from an adult with an advanced solid tumor such as melanoma, head and neck, liver or kidney cancer. Sequenced material: CD4+ or CD8+ T cells sorted from blood, taken in a trial of the OX40 agonist ivuxolimab. CDR3 sequence reads: CASTRQELLTEKLFF. Written as DNA, the CDR3 is TGTGCCAGCACCAGACAGGAACTCCTAACTGAAAAACTGTTTTTT.